The T cell receptor (beta chain) under discussion was sequenced for a study of T cell responses to AZD1222 COVID-19 vaccine (dated by TCRdb to the early 2020s). Some background on the complete study: AZD1222 recipients whose second dose came at about 4 weeks and those whose second dose came at about 12 weeks were combined into one group, since spike-specific TCR depth and breadth did not differ between the two schedules. A total of approximately 250 trial participants underwent TCR sequencing, of whom 200 to 220 had received two doses of AZD1222 and some 25 had received two doses of the MenACWY control vaccine. Trial participants were enrolled by age into subgroups of 18-55, 56-69 and 70-plus years, and around 140, 26 and 57 TCR-sequenced participants, respectively, were included in these subgroups.

Paper-wide results and their limitations: The 56-69-year group was small, and its depth increase did not reach significance, likely because of low power. Because no day 14 peak-response samples were available, repertoires were characterized only after the peak T cell response. Most participants were white British and females outnumbered males, and the authors suggested that clonal diversity may have been underestimated. Epitopes outside the regions mutated in the B.1.351 and B.1.1.7 variants were reportedly recognized by nearly half of the unique spike-specific TCRs. CD4 TCRs associated with the vaccine covered the entire spike protein, and the dominant responses were in regions 160-218 and 743-854. After two AZD1222 doses, both the breadth and the depth of spike-specific TCRs were significantly higher than at day 0 and than in MenACWY recipients. Conclusions about previously exposed vaccinees are limited because only six or seven AZD1222 recipients were SARS-CoV-2 seropositive at baseline.

This sample's time point label indicates: baseline before first vaccination. Vaccinee samples were obtained from the UK trials COV001 and COV002, which included a single-blind randomized controlled phase 2/3 trial of AZD1222 (ChAdOx1 nCoV-19) in healthy adults. For TCRbeta chain sequencing, PBMC samples from trial participants were taken at day 0 and at day 28 after the second dose. The CDR3 contains 15 residues, cysteine and phenylalanine counted. The retained sequence is limited to the CDR3, 45 bases, with the frame set at the first base. At the junction V is shortened by 3 bases and J by 7 bases; bases outside the gene matches: 6. Via the germline V gene, CDR1 is MDHEN and CDR2 SYDVKM. Details on this clone: Its antigen target is currently unknown. Base quality data are lacking; no much larger clone is found one base away.

The CDR3 regions of human TCRbeta chains were analyzed by immunosequencing. The published analysis was carried out like this. Repertoire TCRs were matched against a reference library of SARS-CoV-2-specific TCRs generated with the MIRA antigen-specificity platform. Breadth was defined as the fraction of unique TCRs that were SARS-CoV-2-associated, and depth was defined as the fraction of total T cells that were SARS-CoV-2-associated. Using the MIRA data, each spike-specific TCR was assigned both to the spike region to which the TCR was reactive and to a CD4 or CD8 class. Log10-transformed breadth and depth values were compared by one-way ANOVA with Sidak's multiple comparisons tests. TCRdb's version of the immuneACCESS table is confined to in-frame rearrangements and falls short of the full clone set. An unresolved V gene accounts for under half of the shortfall where checked; the remainder is of unknown origin. V and J calls and clone size come straight from that table; D and trimming were deduced from the DNA. The sample includes 120,000 to 150,000 clones, with 70% to 90% observed a single time. The ten largest clones take up approximately 6% of the sample.

Sequenced material: peripheral blood, taken on day 0 of AZD1222 vaccination. The receptor was derived from an adult in good health. The sequence is built from TRBV28 and TRBJ1-6, with 7 bases aligning to TRBD1. The CDR3 protein: CASSFPQGPNSPLHF. The sequenced DNA is TGTGCCAGCAGTTTCCCACAGGGGCCCAATTCACCCCTCCACTTT.